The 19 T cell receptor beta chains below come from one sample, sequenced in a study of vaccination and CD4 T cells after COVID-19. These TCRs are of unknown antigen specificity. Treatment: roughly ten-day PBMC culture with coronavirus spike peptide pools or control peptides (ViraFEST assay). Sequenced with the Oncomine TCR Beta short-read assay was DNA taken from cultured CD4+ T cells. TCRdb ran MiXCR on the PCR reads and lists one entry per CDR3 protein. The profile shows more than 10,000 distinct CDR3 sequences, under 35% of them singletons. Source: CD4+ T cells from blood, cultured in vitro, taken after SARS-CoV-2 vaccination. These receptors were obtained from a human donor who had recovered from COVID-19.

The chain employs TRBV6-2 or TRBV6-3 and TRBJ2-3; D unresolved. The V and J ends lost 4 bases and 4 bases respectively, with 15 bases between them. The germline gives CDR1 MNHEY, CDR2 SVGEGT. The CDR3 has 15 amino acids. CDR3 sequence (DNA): TGTGCCAGCAGTTCCCCCGCCGGCACTGCAGATACGCAGTATTTT. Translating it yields CASSSPAGTADTQYF.

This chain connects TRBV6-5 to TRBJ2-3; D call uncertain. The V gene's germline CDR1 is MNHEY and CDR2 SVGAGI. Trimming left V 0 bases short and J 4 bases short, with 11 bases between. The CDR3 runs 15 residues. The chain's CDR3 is CASSYSKLGADTQYF. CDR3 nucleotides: TGTGCCAGCAGTTACTCGAAACTCGGCGCAGATACGCAGTATTTT.

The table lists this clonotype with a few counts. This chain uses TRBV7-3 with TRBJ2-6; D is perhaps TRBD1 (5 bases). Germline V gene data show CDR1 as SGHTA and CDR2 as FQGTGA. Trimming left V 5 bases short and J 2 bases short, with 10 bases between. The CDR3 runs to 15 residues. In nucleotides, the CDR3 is TGTGCCAGCAGCAGCGCAGGGACTGGGGCCAACGTCCTGACTTTC. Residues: CASSSAGTGANVLTF.

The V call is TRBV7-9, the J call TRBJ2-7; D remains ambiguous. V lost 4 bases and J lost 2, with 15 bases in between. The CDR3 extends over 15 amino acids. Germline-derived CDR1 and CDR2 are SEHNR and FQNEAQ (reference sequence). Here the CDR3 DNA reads TGTGCCAGCAGCTCTGAAGTATACTCGCCCTACGAGCAGTACTTC. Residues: CASSSEVYSPYEQYF.

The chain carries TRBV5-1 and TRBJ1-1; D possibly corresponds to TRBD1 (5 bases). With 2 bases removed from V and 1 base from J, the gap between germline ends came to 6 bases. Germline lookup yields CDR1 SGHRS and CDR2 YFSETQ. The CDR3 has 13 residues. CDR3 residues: CASSFDRNTEAFF. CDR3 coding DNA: TGCGCCAGCAGCTTCGACAGGAACACTGAAGCTTTCTTT.

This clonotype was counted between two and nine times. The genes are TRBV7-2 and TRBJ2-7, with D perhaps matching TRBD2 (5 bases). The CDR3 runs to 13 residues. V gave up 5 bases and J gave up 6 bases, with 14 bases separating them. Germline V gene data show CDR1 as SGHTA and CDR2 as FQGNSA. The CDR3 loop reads CASSRGPLSEQYF. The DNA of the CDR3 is TGTGCCAGCAGCCGCGGGCCCCTGAGCGAGCAGTACTTC.

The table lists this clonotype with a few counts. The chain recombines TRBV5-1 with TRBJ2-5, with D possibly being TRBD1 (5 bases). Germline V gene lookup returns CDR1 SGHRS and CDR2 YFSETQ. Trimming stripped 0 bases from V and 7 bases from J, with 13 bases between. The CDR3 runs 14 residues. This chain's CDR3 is CASSLVGQGGTQYF. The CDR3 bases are TGCGCCAGCAGCTTGGTAGGGCAGGGCGGGACCCAGTACTTC. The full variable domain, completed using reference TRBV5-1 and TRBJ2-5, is KAGVTQTPRYLIKTRGQQVTLSCSPISGHRSVSWYQQTPGQGLQFLFEYFSETQRNKGNFPGRFSGRQFSNSRSEMNVSTLELGDSALYLCASSLVGQGGTQYFGPGTRLLVL.

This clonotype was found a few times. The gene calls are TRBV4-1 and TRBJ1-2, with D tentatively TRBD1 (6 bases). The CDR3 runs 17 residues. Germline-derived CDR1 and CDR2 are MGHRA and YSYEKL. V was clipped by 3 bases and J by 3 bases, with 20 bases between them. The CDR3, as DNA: TGCGCCAGCAGCCACCCAATTAAGGGGGTAAGCGACTATGGCTACACCTTC. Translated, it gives CASSHPIKGVSDYGYTF.

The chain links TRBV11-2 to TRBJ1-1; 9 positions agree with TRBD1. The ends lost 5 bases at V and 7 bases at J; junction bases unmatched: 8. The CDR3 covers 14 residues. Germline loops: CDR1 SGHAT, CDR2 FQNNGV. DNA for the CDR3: TGTGCCAGCAGCCCGAGACAGGGGGAAGATGAAGCTTTCTTT. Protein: CASSPRQGEDEAFF.

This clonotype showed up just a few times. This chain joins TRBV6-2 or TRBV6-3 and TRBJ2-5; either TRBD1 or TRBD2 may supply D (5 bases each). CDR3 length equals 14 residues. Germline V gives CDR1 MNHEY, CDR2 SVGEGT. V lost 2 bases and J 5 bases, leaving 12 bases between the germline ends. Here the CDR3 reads CASSYVGGRETQYF. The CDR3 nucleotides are TGTGCCAGCAGTTACGTTGGGGGAAGGGAGACCCAGTACTTC.

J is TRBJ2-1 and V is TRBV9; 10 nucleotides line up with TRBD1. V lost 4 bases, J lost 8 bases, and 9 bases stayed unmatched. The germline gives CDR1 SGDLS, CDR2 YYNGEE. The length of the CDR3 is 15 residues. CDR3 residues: CASSLRDRGLDEQFF. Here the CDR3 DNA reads TGTGCCAGCAGCCTCCGGGACAGGGGTCTCGATGAGCAGTTCTTC.

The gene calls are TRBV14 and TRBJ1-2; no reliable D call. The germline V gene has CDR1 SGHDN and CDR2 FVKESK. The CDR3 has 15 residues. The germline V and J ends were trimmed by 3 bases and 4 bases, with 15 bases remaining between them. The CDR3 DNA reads TGTGCCAGCAGCCACGGTGGCGGGTGGAGCTATGGCTACACCTTC. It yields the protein CASSHGGGWSYGYTF.

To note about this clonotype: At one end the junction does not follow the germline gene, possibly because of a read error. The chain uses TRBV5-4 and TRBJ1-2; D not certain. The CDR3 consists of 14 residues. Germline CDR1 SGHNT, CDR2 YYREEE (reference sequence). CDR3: CASSLNQPPDGRSF. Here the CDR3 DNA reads TGTGCCAGCAGCCTCAATCAACCCCCTGACGGGCGGTCTTTC.

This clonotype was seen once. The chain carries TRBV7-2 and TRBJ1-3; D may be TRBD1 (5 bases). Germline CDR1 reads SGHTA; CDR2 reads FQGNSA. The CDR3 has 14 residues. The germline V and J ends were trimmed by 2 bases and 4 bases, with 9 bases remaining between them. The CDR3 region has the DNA TGTGCCAGCAGCTTACAGGGCTACGGAAACACCATATATTTT. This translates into CASSLQGYGNTIYF.

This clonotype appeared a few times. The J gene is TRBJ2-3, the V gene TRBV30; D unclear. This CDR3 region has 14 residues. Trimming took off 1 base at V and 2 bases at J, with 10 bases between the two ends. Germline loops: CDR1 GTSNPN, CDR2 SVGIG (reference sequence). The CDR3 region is CAWSGGPPTDTQYF. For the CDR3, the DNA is TGTGCCTGGAGTGGTGGGCCCCCCACAGATACGCAGTATTTT.

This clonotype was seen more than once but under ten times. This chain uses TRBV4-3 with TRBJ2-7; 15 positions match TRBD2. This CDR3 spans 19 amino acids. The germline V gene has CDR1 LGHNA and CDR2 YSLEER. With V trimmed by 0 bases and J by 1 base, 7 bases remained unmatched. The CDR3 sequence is CASSQDWTSGRAVSYEQYF. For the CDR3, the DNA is TGCGCCAGCAGCCAAGATTGGACTAGCGGGAGGGCCGTGTCCTACGAGCAGTACTTC.

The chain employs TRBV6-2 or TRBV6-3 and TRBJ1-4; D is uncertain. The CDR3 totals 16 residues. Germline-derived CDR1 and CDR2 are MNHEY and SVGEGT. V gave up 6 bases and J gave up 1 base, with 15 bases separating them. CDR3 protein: CASSYLYDITNEKLFF. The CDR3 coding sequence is TGTGCCAGCAGCTACCTGTACGACATAACTAATGAAAAACTGTTTTTT.

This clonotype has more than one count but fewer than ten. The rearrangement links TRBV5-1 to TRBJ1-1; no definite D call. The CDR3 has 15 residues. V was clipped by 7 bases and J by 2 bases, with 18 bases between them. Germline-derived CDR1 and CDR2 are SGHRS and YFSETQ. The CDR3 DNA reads TGCGCCAGCCCTCGCTATGGTCAGACTAACACTGAAGCTTTCTTT. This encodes CASPRYGQTNTEAFF. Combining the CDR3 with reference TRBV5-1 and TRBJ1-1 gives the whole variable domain KAGVTQTPRYLIKTRGQQVTLSCSPISGHRSVSWYQQTPGQGLQFLFEYFSETQRNKGNFPGRFSGRQFSNSRSEMNVSTLELGDSALYLCASPRYGQTNTEAFFGQGTRLTVV.

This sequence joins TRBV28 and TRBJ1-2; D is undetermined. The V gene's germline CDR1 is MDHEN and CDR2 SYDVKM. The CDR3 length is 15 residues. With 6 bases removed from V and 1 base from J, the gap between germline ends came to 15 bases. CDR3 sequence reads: CASSQPPSGNYGYTF. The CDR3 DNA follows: TGTGCCAGCAGCCAACCCCCGAGTGGTAACTATGGCTACACCTTC.